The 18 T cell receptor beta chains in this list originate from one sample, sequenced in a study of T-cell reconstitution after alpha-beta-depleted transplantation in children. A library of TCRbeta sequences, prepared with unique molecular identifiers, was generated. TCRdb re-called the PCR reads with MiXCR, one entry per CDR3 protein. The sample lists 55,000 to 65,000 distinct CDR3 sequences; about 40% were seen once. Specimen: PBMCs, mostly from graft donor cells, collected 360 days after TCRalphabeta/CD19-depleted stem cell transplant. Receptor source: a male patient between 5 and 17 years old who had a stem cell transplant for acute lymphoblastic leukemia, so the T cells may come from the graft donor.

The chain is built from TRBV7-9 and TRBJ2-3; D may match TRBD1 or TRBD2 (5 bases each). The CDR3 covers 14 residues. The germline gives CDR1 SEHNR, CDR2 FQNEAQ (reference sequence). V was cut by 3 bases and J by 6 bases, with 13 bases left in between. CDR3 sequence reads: CASSFGTALDTQYF. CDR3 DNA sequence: TGTGCCAGCAGCTTCGGGACCGCGTTGGATACGCAGTATTTT.

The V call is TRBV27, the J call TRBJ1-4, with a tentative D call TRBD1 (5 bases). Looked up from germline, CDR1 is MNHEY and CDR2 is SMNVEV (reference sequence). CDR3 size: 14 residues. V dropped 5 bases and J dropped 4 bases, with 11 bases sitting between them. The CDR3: CASSPTAYNEKLFF. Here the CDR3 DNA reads TGTGCCAGCAGTCCGACAGCCTATAATGAAAAACTGTTTTTT. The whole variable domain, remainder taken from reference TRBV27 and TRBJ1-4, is EAQVTQNPRYLITVTGKKLTVTCSQNMNHEYMSWYRQDPGLGLRQIYYSMNVEVTDKGDVPEGYKVSRKEKRNFPLILESPSPNQTSLYFCASSPTAYNEKLFFGSGTQLSVL.

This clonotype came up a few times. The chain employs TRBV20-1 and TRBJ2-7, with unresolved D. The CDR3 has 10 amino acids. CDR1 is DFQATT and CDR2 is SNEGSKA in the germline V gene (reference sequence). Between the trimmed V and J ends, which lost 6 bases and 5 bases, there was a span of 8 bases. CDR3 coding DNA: TGCAGTGCCGAAGGGCACGAGCAGTACTTC. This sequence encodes CSAEGHEQYF.

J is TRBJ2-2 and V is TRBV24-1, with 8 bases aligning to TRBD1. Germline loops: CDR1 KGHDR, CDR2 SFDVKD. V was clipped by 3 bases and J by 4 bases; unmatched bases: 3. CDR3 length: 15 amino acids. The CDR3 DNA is TGTGCCACCAGTGATGCGACAGGGGCCACCGGGGAGCTGTTTTTT. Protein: CATSDATGATGELFF.

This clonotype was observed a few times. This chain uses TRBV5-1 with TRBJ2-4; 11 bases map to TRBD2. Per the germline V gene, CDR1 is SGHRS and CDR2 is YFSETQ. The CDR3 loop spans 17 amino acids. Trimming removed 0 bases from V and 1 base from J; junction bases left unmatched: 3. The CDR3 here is CASSLAASGRAKNIQYF. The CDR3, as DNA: TGCGCCAGCAGCTTGGCGGCTAGCGGGAGGGCCAAAAACATTCAGTACTTC.

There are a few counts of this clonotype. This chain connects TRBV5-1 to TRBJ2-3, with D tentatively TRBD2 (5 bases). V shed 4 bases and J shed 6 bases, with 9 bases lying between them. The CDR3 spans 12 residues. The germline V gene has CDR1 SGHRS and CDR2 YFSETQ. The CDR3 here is CASSVGGDTQYF. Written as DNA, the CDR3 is TGCGCCAGCAGCGTAGGAGGTGATACGCAGTATTTT.

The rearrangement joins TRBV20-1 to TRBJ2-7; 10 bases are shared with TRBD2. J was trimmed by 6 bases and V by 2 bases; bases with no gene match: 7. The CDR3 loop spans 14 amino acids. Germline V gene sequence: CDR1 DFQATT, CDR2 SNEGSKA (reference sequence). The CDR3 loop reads CSARLAGAPTEQYF. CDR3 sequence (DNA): TGCAGTGCTAGACTAGCGGGGGCCCCGACCGAGCAGTACTTC.

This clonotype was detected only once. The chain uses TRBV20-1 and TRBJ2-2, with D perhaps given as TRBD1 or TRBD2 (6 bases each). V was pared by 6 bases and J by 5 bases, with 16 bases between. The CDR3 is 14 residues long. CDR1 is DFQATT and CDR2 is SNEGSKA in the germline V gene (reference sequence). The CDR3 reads CSASWGAGTGELFF. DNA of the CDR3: TGCAGTGCCTCGTGGGGGGCCGGGACCGGGGAGCTGTTTTTT.

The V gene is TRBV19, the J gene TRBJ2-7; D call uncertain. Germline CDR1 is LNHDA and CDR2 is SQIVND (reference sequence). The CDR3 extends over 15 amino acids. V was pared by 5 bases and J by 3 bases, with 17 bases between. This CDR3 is CASSVGWGSVYEQYF. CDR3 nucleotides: TGTGCCAGTAGTGTCGGTTGGGGATCGGTCTACGAGCAGTACTTC. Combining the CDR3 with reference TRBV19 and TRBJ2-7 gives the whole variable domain DGGITQSPKYLFRKEGQNVTLSCEQNLNHDAMYWYRQDPGQGLRLIYYSQIVNDFQKGDIAEGYSVSREKKESFPLTVTSAQKNPTAFYLCASSVGWGSVYEQYFGPGTRLTVT.

The CDR3 DNA is TGCAGCGGCACTACAGGGGATGAGCAGTTCTTC. Amino acid sequence: CSGTTGDEQFF. The chain is built from TRBV29-1 and TRBJ2-1, with 7 positions matching TRBD1. The CDR3 extends over 11 amino acids. Losses at the gene ends were 7 bases for V and 8 bases for J; bases not matched to a gene: 5. Germline CDR1 and CDR2: SQVTM and ANQGSEA.

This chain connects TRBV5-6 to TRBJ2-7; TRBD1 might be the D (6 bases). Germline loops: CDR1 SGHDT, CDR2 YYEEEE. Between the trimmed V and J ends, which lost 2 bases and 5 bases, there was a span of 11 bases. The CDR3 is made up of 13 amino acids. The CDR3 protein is CASSLTGYDEQYF. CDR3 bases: TGTGCCAGCAGCTTAACAGGGTACGACGAGCAGTACTTC. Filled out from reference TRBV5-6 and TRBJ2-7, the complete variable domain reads DAGVTQSPTHLIKTRGQQVTLRCSPKSGHDTVSWYQQALGQGPQFIFQYYEEEERQRGNFPDRFSGHQFPNYSSELNVNALLLGDSALYLCASSLTGYDEQYFGPGTRLTVT.

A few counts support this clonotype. DNA for the CDR3: TGTGCCATCAGTGAGGCACCGGCTAACTATGGCTACACCTTC. Protein product: CAISEAPANYGYTF. The rearrangement uses TRBV10-3 and TRBJ1-2, with D hard to call. V was cut by 2 bases and J by 0 bases, with 7 bases left in between. This CDR3 is built from 14 residues. The germline CDR1 and CDR2 sequences are ENHRY and SYGVKD.

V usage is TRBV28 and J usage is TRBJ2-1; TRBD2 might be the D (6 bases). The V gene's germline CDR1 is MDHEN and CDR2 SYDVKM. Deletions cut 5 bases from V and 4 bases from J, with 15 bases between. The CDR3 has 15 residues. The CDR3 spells CASSPRERLYNEQFF. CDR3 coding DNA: TGTGCCAGCAGTCCCCGGGAGCGGCTATACAATGAGCAGTTCTTC.

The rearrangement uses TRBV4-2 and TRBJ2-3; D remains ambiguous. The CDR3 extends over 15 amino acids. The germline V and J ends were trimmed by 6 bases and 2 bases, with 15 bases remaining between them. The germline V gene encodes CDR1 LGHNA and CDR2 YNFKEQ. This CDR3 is CASRGNHGATDTQYF. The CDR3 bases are TGTGCCAGCAGGGGCAACCACGGTGCCACAGATACGCAGTATTTT.

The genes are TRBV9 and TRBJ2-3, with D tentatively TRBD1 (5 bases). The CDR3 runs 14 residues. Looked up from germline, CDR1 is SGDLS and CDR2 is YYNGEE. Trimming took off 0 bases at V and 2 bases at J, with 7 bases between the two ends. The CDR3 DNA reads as TGTGCCAGCAGCGTAGAGGGGCTCACAGATACGCAGTATTTT. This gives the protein CASSVEGLTDTQYF.

The CDR3 nucleotides read TGTGCCAGCAGCAATCAGGGGTATAATTCACCCCTCCACTTT. Encoded protein: CASSNQGYNSPLHF. This chain links TRBV12-3 or TRBV12-4 with TRBJ1-6, with D possibly being TRBD1 (6 bases). V was cut by 6 bases and J by 4 bases, with 10 bases left in between. This CDR3 has 14 amino acids.

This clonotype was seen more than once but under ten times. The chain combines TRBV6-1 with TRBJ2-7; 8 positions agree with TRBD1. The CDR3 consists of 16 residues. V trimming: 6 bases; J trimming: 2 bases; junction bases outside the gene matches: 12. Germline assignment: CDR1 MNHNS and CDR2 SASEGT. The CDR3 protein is CASRRDRTLWTYEQYF. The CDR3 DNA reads TGTGCCAGCAGACGGGACAGGACCCTTTGGACCTACGAGCAGTACTTC.

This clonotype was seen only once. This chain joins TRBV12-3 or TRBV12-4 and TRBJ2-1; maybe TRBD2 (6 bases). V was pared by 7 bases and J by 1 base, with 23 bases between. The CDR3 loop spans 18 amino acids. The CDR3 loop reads CASTKGGLASTSYNEQFF. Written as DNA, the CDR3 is TGTGCCAGCACTAAGGGTGGGCTAGCGTCTACTTCCTACAATGAGCAGTTCTTC.